Listed below are T cell receptor beta chains from one sample, sequenced in a study of cytomegalovirus exposure and HLA in healthy donors. TCRdb's table, derived via immunoSEQ multiplex PCR, lists solely in-frame clones and lacks some. The profile shows over 150,000 clones, 80% of them singletons. Sequenced: PBMCs. Receptor source: a man aged 18 to 35 in good health and CMV-seropositive. CDR3s leave out the opening cysteine and the closing phenylalanine or tryptophan.

CDR3,J,V
ASQKQGQNYGYT,TRBJ1-2,TRBV2
ASSRTGDGREQY,TRBJ2-7,TRBV9
ASSSRTGNSYEQY,TRBJ2-7,TRBV11-2
ASSEPYQETQY,TRBJ2-5,TRBV2
ASSSGTRTYEQY,TRBJ2-7,TRBV27
ASRHRDSSNYGYT,TRBJ1-2,TRBV18
ASRRAGGYEQY,TRBJ2-7,TRBV27
ASSEHSNQPQH,TRBJ1-5,TRBV6-4
ASSTGGSRDGGYT,TRBJ1-2,TRBV11-2
ASSAEGAPGNTIY,TRBJ1-3,TRBV6-4
ASSLDGDGYGTGEAF,TRBJ1-1,TRBV5-1
ASSQDGGAGETQY,TRBJ2-5,TRBV4-2
ASSQQSSGQGIDEQF,TRBJ2-1,TRBV4-1
SVFLPGRNTGELF,TRBJ2-2,TRBV29-1
ASSLVGGTGNTIY,TRBJ1-3,TRBV7-8
ASGGSRETQY,TRBJ2-5,TRBV5-4
ASSETGARVEQY,TRBJ2-7,TRBV7-9
ASSFQGEYEQY,TRBJ2-7,TRBV5-4
ASGLRQGSEQY,TRBJ2-7,TRBV12-5
ATSRVMNTEAF,TRBJ1-1,TRBV15
ASRGGTPNTEAF,TRBJ1-1,TRBV2
ATSRAGGPRDTQY,TRBJ2-3,TRBV15
ASSFDGTDTQY,TRBJ2-3,TRBV7-2
ASSQVGQNEQF,TRBJ2-1,TRBV4-1
ASSPGQAAGGEAF,TRBJ1-1,TRBV18
ASSPRQGRNSPLH,TRBJ1-6,TRBV7-9
ASSMGLAGGYNEQF,TRBJ2-1,TRBV19
ASGLVGDYATLYEQY,TRBJ2-7,TRBV12-5
AWSVLRAGPQY,TRBJ2-5,TRBV30
ASTPGTGSTDTQY,TRBJ2-3,TRBV19
ASSPTGGYEQY,.,TRBV19
ASSSGTGFTNYGYT,TRBJ1-2,TRBV21-1
ASILGRQNTGELF,TRBJ2-2,TRBV2
ASSFGETQY,TRBJ2-5,TRBV5-1
ASSYSRQGNQELF,TRBJ2-2,TRBV6-5